Listed here are 29 T cell receptor beta chains from one sample, sequenced in a study of blood T cell repertoires in COVID-19. This table comes from immunoSEQ multiplex PCR, and its TCRdb copy is limited to in-frame clones, with some not included. The sample has 100,000 to 150,000 clones; roughly 85% are singletons. The sample comprised peripheral blood. The source of these receptors is a human donor in a cohort sampled during active COVID-19.

The gene calls are TRBV18 and TRBJ2-7; 10 bases are a match to TRBD1. CDR3 length: 15 amino acids. Germline values: CDR1 KGHSH, CDR2 LQKENI. After removal of 3 bases from V and 0 bases from J, the junction contained 2 bases not matched to a gene. In nucleotides, the CDR3 is TGTGCCAGCTCACCGGGGACAGGGGCCTCCTACGAGCAGTACTTC. Amino acids: CASSPGTGASYEQYF.

The V gene is TRBV30, the J gene TRBJ1-1; the D is unclear. CDR1 and CDR2 (germline): GTSNPN, SVGIG (reference sequence). The germline V and J ends were trimmed by 1 base and 4 bases, with 10 bases remaining between them. CDR3 length: 13 residues. CDR3 amino acids: CAWSEGGPTEAFF. The CDR3 DNA reads as TGTGCCTGGAGTGAGGGAGGGCCCACTGAAGCTTTCTTT.

The chain has TRBV5-1 and TRBJ1-6; 10 bases line up with TRBD1. This CDR3 has 21 residues. V trimming: 0 bases; J trimming: 4 bases; junction bases outside the gene matches: 16. Germline CDR1 and CDR2: SGHRS and YFSETQ. Here the CDR3 reads CASSLGRLGTGAQSYNSPLHF. In DNA, the CDR3 is TGCGCCAGCAGCTTGGGGCGCCTCGGGACAGGGGCTCAATCATATAATTCACCCCTCCACTTT.

The chain joins TRBV2 to TRBJ2-3, with a weak D call TRBD2 (6 bases). V dropped 6 bases and J dropped 4 bases, with 14 bases sitting between them. This CDR3 is 14 amino acids long. Germline assignment: CDR1 SNHLY and CDR2 FYNNEI. CDR3 DNA sequence: TGTGCCAGCAGAGTCGGAGGGGAGGCAGATACGCAGTATTTT. It translates to CASRVGGEADTQYF. The variable domain in full, with the rest retrieved from reference TRBV2 and TRBJ2-3, is EPEVTQTPSHQVTQMGQEVILRCVPISNHLYFYWYRQILGQKVEFLVSFYNNEISEKSEIFDDQFSVERPDGSNFTLKIRSTKLEDSAMYFCASRVGGEADTQYFGPGTRLTVL.

This clone has only a few counts. The chain has TRBV5-5 and TRBJ1-4; D remains ambiguous. The V end lost 0 bases, the J end lost 2 bases, and 11 bases lay between the germline ends. CDR1 is SGHKS, CDR2 YYEKEE, per germline (reference sequence). CDR3 length: 16 amino acids. The CDR3 bases are TGTGCCAGCAGCTTGGTGTTTTTCTCGACTAATGAAAAACTGTTTTTT. It translates to CASSLVFFSTNEKLFF. The full variable domain, rest sourced from reference TRBV5-5 and TRBJ1-4, is DAGVTQSPTHLIKTRGQQVTLRCSPISGHKSVSWYQQVLGQGPQFIFQYYEKEERGRGNFPDRFSARQFPNYSSELNVNALLLGDSALYLCASSLVFFSTNEKLFFGSGTQLSVL.

The rearrangement joins TRBV2 to TRBJ2-2, with 10 bases lining up with TRBD2. CDR3 length: 17 residues. Germline CDR1 SNHLY, CDR2 FYNNEI. The J segment lost 4 bases and the V segment lost 3 bases, leaving 8 bases of the junction unmatched. The CDR3: CASSDGAGGQGTGELFF. CDR3 nucleotides: TGTGCCAGCAGTGACGGAGCGGGGGGGCAGGGCACCGGGGAGCTGTTTTTT.

The chain employs TRBV4-3 and TRBJ2-1; 8 nucleotides line up with TRBD2. The CDR3 sequence is 16 residues long. Losses at the gene ends were 0 bases for V and 5 bases for J; bases not matched to a gene: 6. Germline assignment: CDR1 LGHNA and CDR2 YSLEER. The CDR3: CASSQDWASGHNEQFF. The CDR3 DNA reads as TGCGCCAGCAGCCAAGATTGGGCTAGCGGGCACAATGAGCAGTTCTTC.

The chain has TRBV3-1 (or the pseudogene TRBV3-2) and TRBJ2-1; TRBD2 aligns across 10 bases. The CDR3 length is 15 residues. J lost 0 bases, V lost 10 bases, and 6 bases had no gene match. Germline CDR1 LGHDT, CDR2 YNNKEL (reference sequence). CDR3 nucleotide sequence: TGTGCCACGGTAGCGGGAGGTTACTCCTACAATGAGCAGTTCTTC. Amino acids: CATVAGGYSYNEQFF.

DNA of the CDR3: TGTGCCAGCAGCCAAGACCTGAGAGCGGGAGGACCCTCCTACAATGAGCAGTTCTTC. Translating it yields CASSQDLRAGGPSYNEQFF. This rearrangement joins TRBV13 to TRBJ2-1, with 9 bases lining up with TRBD2. Per germline, CDR1 PRHDT and CDR2 FYEKMQ (reference sequence). This CDR3 contains 19 residues. After removal of 5 bases from V and 0 bases from J, the junction contained 14 bases not matched to a gene.

The genes are TRBV5-4 and TRBJ1-4; 8 bases align to TRBD1. Germline trimming cut 4 bases from V and 7 bases from J; bases unmatched to any gene: 9. The CDR3 length is 15 residues. Germline CDR1 SGHNT, CDR2 YYREEE (reference sequence). For the CDR3, the DNA is TGTGCCAGCAGCCCCCGCCAGGGGGCAGGTGAAAAACTGTTTTTT. It translates to CASSPRQGAGEKLFF.

The genes are TRBV5-1 and TRBJ2-5, with 9 bases lining up with TRBD1. Trimming cost V 0 bases and J 4 bases; bases outside gene matches: 4. Germline V CDR1 and CDR2: SGHRS, YFSETQ. The CDR3 spans 15 residues. The CDR3 coding sequence is TGCGCCAGCAGCTTGGCACAGGGGGCCCGAGAGACCCAGTACTTC. Protein: CASSLAQGARETQYF.

J is TRBJ2-3 and V is TRBV4-2; 14 bases agree with TRBD2. Looked up from germline, CDR1 is LGHNA and CDR2 is YNFKEQ. V lost 0 bases and J lost 2; bases outside the gene matches: 4. CDR3 length equals 18 residues. The CDR3 region has the DNA TGTGCCAGCAGCCAAGAGGGGACTAGCGGGGGTTCCACAGATACGCAGTATTTT. Residues: CASSQEGTSGGSTDTQYF.

V and J are TRBV19 and TRBJ2-3, with a tentative D call TRBD2 (5 bases). Trimming pared 5 bases from V and 4 bases from J, leaving 16 bases between. This CDR3 region has 15 residues. Germline assignment: CDR1 LNHDA and CDR2 SQIVND (reference sequence). CDR3 amino acids: CASSVGGSPADTQYF. In DNA form, the CDR3 reads TGTGCCAGTAGTGTAGGCGGGTCGCCCGCAGATACGCAGTATTTT.

The chain links TRBV24-1 to TRBJ2-1, with 11 bases that match TRBD2. The V and J ends lost 0 bases and 7 bases, in that order; junction bases with no gene match: 4. Germline assignment: CDR1 KGHDR and CDR2 SFDVKD. The CDR3 has 16 amino acids. CDR3 amino acids: CATSDLGLAGTNEQFF. DNA of the CDR3: TGTGCCACCAGTGATTTGGGACTAGCGGGTACGAATGAGCAGTTCTTC.

The CDR3 DNA follows: TGTGCCACCAGTGACTCTACGGGAACTAAAAACAATGAGCAGTTCTTC. As protein: CATSDSTGTKNNEQFF. This chain links TRBV24-1 with TRBJ2-1, with D possibly TRBD2 on 5 matching bases. Looked up from germline, CDR1 is KGHDR and CDR2 is SFDVKD. The CDR3 consists of 16 residues. V lost 4 bases to trimming and J lost 5 bases, with 17 bases between them.

V is TRBV19 and J is TRBJ2-1; the D is unclear. The V and J ends lost 2 bases and 8 bases respectively, with 7 bases between them. Germline loops: CDR1 LNHDA, CDR2 SQIVND (reference sequence). This CDR3 has 12 residues. CDR3 sequence reads: CASSITSHEQFF. The CDR3 DNA is TGTGCCAGTAGTATAACGAGTCATGAGCAGTTCTTC.

V and J are TRBV7-2 and TRBJ1-2; D is possibly TRBD1 (5 bases). Germline V gene sequence: CDR1 SGHTA, CDR2 FQGNSA. The germline V and J ends were trimmed by 3 bases and 2 bases, with 7 bases remaining between them. There are 13 residues in the CDR3. Here the CDR3 DNA reads TGTGCCAGCAGCTTGACAGCAAACTATGGCTACACCTTC. This encodes CASSLTANYGYTF. The variable domain in full, completed from reference TRBV7-2 and TRBJ1-2, reads GAGVSQSPSNKVTEKGKDVELRCDPISGHTALYWYRQSLGQGLEFLIYFQGNSAPDKSGLPSDRFSAERTGGSVSTLTIQRTQQEDSAVYLCASSLTANYGYTFGSGTRLTVV.

This sequence joins TRBV19 and TRBJ1-4; TRBD1 agrees at 7 bases. After removal of 9 bases from V and 0 bases from J, the junction contained 7 bases not matched to a gene. The CDR3 has 15 amino acids. Germline CDR1 is LNHDA and CDR2 is SQIVND (reference sequence). The CDR3 region is CASTQGTTTNEKLFF. CDR3 in DNA: TGTGCCAGCACACAGGGGACCACAACTAATGAAAAACTGTTTTTT.

V is TRBV7-3 and J is TRBJ2-2; 7 bases fit TRBD1. V lost 5 bases, J lost 1 base, and 7 bases stayed unmatched. CDR3 size: 16 residues. CDR1 and CDR2 from the germline V gene are SGHTA and FQGTGA. CDR3 amino acids: CASSPAGTVNTGELFF. The CDR3 region has the DNA TGTGCCAGCAGCCCTGCCGGGACAGTGAACACCGGGGAGCTGTTTTTT.

This chain connects TRBV18 to TRBJ2-1; 7 bases match TRBD1. The V gene end was trimmed by 1 base and the J gene end by 7 bases; junction bases not matched to a gene: 1. The CDR3 sequence is 13 residues long. Germline lookup yields CDR1 KGHSH and CDR2 LQKENI. The CDR3 DNA sequence: TGTGCCAGCTCACCACAGGGGGCAAATGAGCAGTTCTTC. Translating gives CASSPQGANEQFF.

The chain is built from TRBV28 and TRBJ1-4; no clear D gene. The CDR3 loop spans 13 amino acids. Germline CDR1 and CDR2: MDHEN and SYDVKM. V gave up 5 bases and J gave up 6 bases, with 10 bases separating them. CDR3 nucleotides: TGTGCCAGCAGTCACCTCGGTGATGAAAAACTGTTTTTT. Protein product: CASSHLGDEKLFF.

This chain joins TRBV5-1 and TRBJ1-1; 9 positions agree with TRBD1. The CDR3 extends over 15 amino acids. Losses at the gene ends were 6 bases for V and 4 bases for J; bases not matched to a gene: 10. Germline loops: CDR1 SGHRS, CDR2 YFSETQ. The CDR3 sequence is CASTRDRVFRTEAFF. The DNA of the CDR3 is TGCGCCAGCACCCGGGACAGGGTCTTCCGCACTGAAGCTTTCTTT.

This clone appeared many times. Here the CDR3 reads CASSTGITYNEQFF. The CDR3 bases are TGTGCCAGCTCAACAGGGATAACCTACAATGAGCAGTTCTTC. The rearrangement uses TRBV18 and TRBJ2-1; a weak D match, TRBD1 (6 bases). The CDR3 consists of 14 residues. The germline gives CDR1 KGHSH, CDR2 LQKENI. The ends were cut back, 5 bases at V and 2 bases at J, with 10 bases in the middle. Full variable domain (rest looked up from reference TRBV18 and TRBJ2-1): NAGVMQNPRHLVRRRGQEARLRCSPMKGHSHVYWYRQLPEEGLKFMVYLQKENIIDESGMPKERFSAEFPKEGPSILRIQQVVRGDSAAYFCASSTGITYNEQFFGPGTRLTVL.

The chain carries TRBV6-5 and TRBJ1-2; 8 bases align to TRBD1. This CDR3 is built from 13 residues. Germline CDR1 MNHEY, CDR2 SVGAGI. Trimming removed 5 bases from V and 8 bases from J; junction bases left unmatched: 7. This CDR3 is CASSLQGESGYTF. The CDR3 DNA follows: TGTGCCAGCAGTCTACAGGGGGAGTCGGGCTACACCTTC.

To note about this clone: At one of its ends the junction is not consistent with the germline gene, which may arise from a read error. The V and J genes are TRBV15 and TRBJ2-7, with 7 bases that match TRBD2. This CDR3 contains 14 residues. CDR1 and CDR2 (germline): LNHNV, YYDKDF (reference sequence). The CDR3 spells CATSSSSGHYQQYF. CDR3 in DNA: TGTGCCACCAGCAGCTCTAGCGGCCACTACCAGCAGTACTTC.

DNA for the CDR3: TGTGCCAGCAGTCCTGCCGGGACAACGCAGTACTTC. The encoded protein is CASSPAGTTQYF. This chain connects TRBV28 to TRBJ2-7; a weak D match, TRBD1 (6 bases). CDR3 length: 12 amino acids. V lost 5 bases to trimming and J lost 9 bases, with 14 bases between them. Germline lookup yields CDR1 MDHEN and CDR2 SYDVKM.

The chain couples TRBV5-1 to TRBJ2-5; tentatively, D is TRBD1 (6 bases). Looked up from germline, CDR1 is SGHRS and CDR2 is YFSETQ. This CDR3 is built from 14 residues. V lost 2 bases to trimming and J lost 1 base, with 9 bases between them. This CDR3 is CASSLMDSQETQYF. The CDR3 DNA reads TGCGCCAGCAGCTTAATGGACAGCCAAGAGACCCAGTACTTC.

This clone has just one count. Here the CDR3 reads CASSFWGDNQPQHF. CDR3 coding DNA: TGTGCCAGCAGTTTCTGGGGGGACAATCAGCCCCAGCATTTT. This chain connects TRBV28 to TRBJ1-5; D possibly corresponds to TRBD1 (5 bases). Germline CDR1 is MDHEN and CDR2 is SYDVKM. V was trimmed by 3 bases and J by 3 bases, leaving 9 bases between them. This CDR3 is built from 14 residues.

This chain links TRBV2 with TRBJ2-2; TRBD2 matches at 10 bases. Per the germline V gene, CDR1 is SNHLY and CDR2 is FYNNEI. The ends lost 7 bases at V and 2 bases at J; junction bases unmatched: 13. The CDR3 consists of 18 residues. The CDR3 region has the DNA TGTGCCAGCACGGTGGAGCGGGAGGGCCGGAGTAACACCGGGGAGCTGTTTTTT. Its translation: CASTVEREGRSNTGELFF.